The source of this T cell receptor beta chain is a study of cytomegalovirus exposure and HLA in healthy donors (dated by TCRdb to about 2017). Turning to the overall study: According to an earlier analysis of 587 of the donors, about 179 million T cells yielded roughly 110 million unique TCR beta sequences and 250 to 350 Gb of sequence data. An early release that covered roughly 600 HLA-typed donors contained about 300 gigabases of sequencing data and 75 million to 100 million unique TCR sequences. Among the approximately 400 genotyped donors, around 81% belonged to the genetic ancestry cluster associated with self-reported Caucasian donors. The aim of the study was to test whether cataloging public T cell receptors could identify signatures of past pathogen exposure. Using immunosequencing, the study profiled T cell repertoires from 666 subjects and related those repertoires to cytomegalovirus serostatus. Along with the roughly 700-subject first cohort, a separate validation cohort of roughly 110 different subjects was used. To predict cytomegalovirus infection status, the study brought together high-throughput TCR immunosequencing, statistical association of individual TCRs with disease status, and machine learning. In a later analysis, previously published TCR beta repertoires from more than 500 donors were re-analyzed and high-resolution HLA genotyping was added so that TCR occurrence patterns could be studied. The later analysis used no new phenotypic data to find candidate immune exposures, relying instead on TCR beta sequences and their occurrence across donors. In an earlier analysis of several hundred of the donors, high-throughput TCR beta sequencing was used to judge whether each TCR beta V gene segment behaved as functional or pseudogenic. Donor age, sex, ethnicity and CMV serostatus were collected together with the repertoire data. Genome-wide SNP genotypes for about 60% of the 666 donors were used in a later genetic analysis, which treated that subset as a discovery cohort. Every discovery cohort repertoire had been produced on one sequencing platform. Class I and class II HLA loci were covered by the typing at four-digit resolution. Typing coverage differed by locus: A, B, C, DRB1 and DQB1 were typed in roughly 629-640 donors, DQA1 in around 500, DPA1 in 606, and DPB1 in approximately 450. A handful of DR-DQ haplotypes were handled as single units for association and clustering because linkage in the cohort was strong. Among 300 to 450 genotyped donors of the cohort, an average of approximately 240,000 unique TCR beta nucleotide sequences were sequenced per donor, roughly 18% of them non-productive. Here is what the overall study found, with its caveats: Compared with equally common non-associated chains, HLA-associated TCR beta chains in a later analysis were more clonally expanded and had lower generation probabilities. A later genetic analysis associated a missense DCLRE1C variant with V-gene and J-gene trimming of TCR beta chains, and an independent cohort replicated the association. Assigning TCR associations to individual alleles was difficult when HLA alleles, especially DR and DQ, strongly co-occurred. HLA typing was unavailable for some donors at each locus, so association tests used only the typed subset. In a later analysis, around 17,000 TCR beta sequences were associated with specific HLA alleles at a false discovery rate of 0.05. Compared with the roughly 670-donor mean, donors in an Asian-associated ancestry cluster had fewer N-insertions in productive TCRs, according to a later genetic analysis. While some public TCRs were present in many individuals, most TCR sequences turned up only very rarely across donors. A cluster of highly shared sequence variants was judged likely to be a technical artifact of the sequencing pipeline. According to a later analysis, most CMV-associated TCR beta chains appeared to be HLA-restricted, and the HLA associations seemed to be driven largely by CMV exposure. The only immune exposure information available for the cohort was CMV serostatus. In the study, 150 to 200 TCR beta chains were listed as associated with cytomegalovirus. Correlated functional status among segregating V segments might be attributable to linkage disequilibrium, but an unknown experimental factor could not be ruled out. Because counts were too low, some 17 rarely observed V segments, including chromosome 9 orphons, were excluded from the earlier analysis of 587 of the donors. It was suggested by the authors that the approach could potentially be generalized to other disease states and immunological phenotypes. The presence/absence analyses assumed that sequencing depth was roughly uniform across donors, and that assumption may not be true. In a later analysis, several top co-occurrence clusters were reported to appear linked to parvovirus B19, influenza, CMV and Epstein-Barr virus. Some IMGT-functional V segments, including TRBV6-2 and TRBV6-3, could not be told apart with the 87-base-pair reads, so those segments were excluded. Broadly in line with IMGT annotations, most TCR beta V segments showed up in productive rearrangements about 90% or about 30% of the time in an earlier analysis of some 590 of the donors. In both the original and validation cohorts, the classifier was reported to diagnose cytomegalovirus status with high specificity and sensitivity. A further reported finding was that TCR beta sequences accurately predicted the HLA-A and HLA-B alleles for most subjects in the first cohort. In this cohort, only TCR beta chains were sequenced, and detectable features were limited by the absence of alpha or paired-chain data. In vitro tests confirmed that a few of the cytomegalovirus-associated TCR beta chains recognize cytomegalovirus antigens. A later analysis found that TCR association rates varied across HLA loci, with DRB1 alleles showing the most associated TCRs and HLA-C alleles the fewest.

The V and J ends are trimmed by 3 bases and 9 bases, leaving 15 bases between them. There are 14 amino acids in the CDR3, from cysteine to phenylalanine inclusive. Kept here is only the CDR3 DNA, which spans 42 bases and is read in frame from base 1. The germline V gene yields SNHLY for CDR1 and FYNNEI for CDR2. The library was obtained by the immunoSEQ multiplex PCR assay. For the multiplex PCR, a mixture combining 60 forward primers for TCR Vbeta segments and 13 reverse primers for TCR Jbeta segments was used. The CDR3 region of rearranged TCR beta genes was amplified from genomic DNA with a multiplex PCR assay. On the Illumina HiSeq System, the amplified TCR beta libraries were sequenced as 87-base-pair reads. For the original study's pipeline: A later analysis counted approximately 76 million unique TCR beta chains across the 690 or so repertoires, and some 11 million of these chains were shared by at least two donors. Raw reads were error-corrected and collapsed into unique sequences with a nearest-neighbor algorithm that merged closely related sequences to remove PCR and sequencing errors. CDR3 sequences were aligned to IMGT reference sequences to assign V, D and J gene segments. For a sequence to be retained, a match of at least six nucleotides to both a V gene segment and a J gene segment was required. A rearrangement counted as productive if the CDR3 had no stop codons and remained in frame with V and J, and every other rearrangement counted as non-productive. CDR3 was defined by IMGT convention, running from the second conserved V-encoded cysteine to the conserved J-encoded phenylalanine. The earlier analysis of some 600 of the donors excluded sequences that lacked an unambiguous match to a single V gene segment. In an earlier analysis of roughly 500 of the donors, V segments were called functional above 56.7% productive rearrangements and were called segregating when the between-donor standard deviation exceeded 5%. A statistical classification framework was built for diagnosing cytomegalovirus status from the catalog of TCR beta chain sequences. In a later analysis, TCR nucleotide sequences were compared against IMGT/GENE-DB human TR gene sequences so that V and J genes could be assigned. In a later analysis, CDR3 sequences and most-parsimonious VDJ recombination scenarios were assigned using the TCRdist pipeline. In a later analysis, each TCR beta chain was defined by its CDR3 amino acid sequence together with its V-gene family, and reads lacking a unique V-gene family were excluded. In a later analysis, 450 to 600 highly shared, low-generation-probability nucleotide sequences were removed to address suspected cross-contamination and a sequencing artifact. For each public chain, a later analysis derived a clonal expansion index from normalized ranks of inferred template counts within each repertoire. Generation probabilities in a later analysis came from a VDJ recombination model fitted to out-of-frame rearrangements, and those results were checked against IGoR. A later analysis scored TCR-TCR, TCR-HLA and TCR-CMV co-occurrence with hypergeometric tests, applying a repertoire-size bias correction to TCR pairs. A later analysis estimated false discovery rates by permuting HLA or CMV assignments 20 times. A later analysis grouped co-occurring TCRs with DBSCAN, adding TCRdist sequence similarity when clustering within HLA-allele-positive subsets. Repertoires with fewer than 30,000 or more than 120,000 public chains, plus five repertoires with anomalous nucleotide sharing, were excluded from co-occurrence clustering. Drawn from immuneACCESS, this table holds only the in-frame rearrangements with V and J called that TCRdb kept. Clones are partly lost; checked studies trace under half to an unresolved V gene and leave the rest unexplained. From that table come the V and J calls and clone size; the DNA was used to work out D and trimming. This sample holds 75,000 to 100,000 clones; less than 10% were observed only once. About 2% of the sample rests with the top ten.

The cohort was made up of 500 to 800 healthy bone marrow donors. At the time of sampling, every cohort member was nominally healthy, though immune exposures that went unrecorded were likely present. The donor tested CMV seronegative, placing the donor among the approximately 360 seronegative members of the cohort. A peripheral blood sample was provided by each donor, and peripheral blood mononuclear cells were used for TCR beta sequencing. Genomic DNA was extracted from the blood cell samples with the Qiagen DNeasy Blood Extraction Kit. Concerning this clone itself: Its target antigen remains unknown. No base quality information exists; no much larger clone differs at one position.

Sequencing was done on a sample of PBMCs. The chain was built from TRBV2 and TRBJ2-1; TRBD2 could be the D gene, as 7 bases match. The TCR originated in a man over 45 in good health and CMV-seronegative. The CDR3 in this case is CASSEGSRGGEQFF. The nucleotide sequence is given as TGTGCCAGCAGTGAGGGGTCTAGGGGGGGTGAGCAGTTCTTC.